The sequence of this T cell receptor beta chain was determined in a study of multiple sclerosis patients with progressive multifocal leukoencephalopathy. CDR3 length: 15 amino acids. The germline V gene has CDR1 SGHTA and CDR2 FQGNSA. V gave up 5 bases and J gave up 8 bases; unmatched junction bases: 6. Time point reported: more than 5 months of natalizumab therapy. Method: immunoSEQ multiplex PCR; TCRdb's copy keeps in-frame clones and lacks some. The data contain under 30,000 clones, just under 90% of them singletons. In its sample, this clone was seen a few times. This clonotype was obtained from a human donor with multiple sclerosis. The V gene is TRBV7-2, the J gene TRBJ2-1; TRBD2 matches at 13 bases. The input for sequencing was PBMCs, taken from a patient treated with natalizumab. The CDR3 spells CASSPWTSGSDEQFF. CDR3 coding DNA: TGTGCCAGCAGCCCCTGGACTAGCGGGAGCGATGAGCAGTTCTTC.